This is a list of T cell receptor beta chains from one sample in a study of CD8+ T cells in alopecia areata. Repertoires were generated with immunoSEQ multiplex PCR, while TCRdb's copy carries only in-frame clones and drops some. This table holds fewer than 100,000 clones, over 40% found once. The sequencing sample was made of CD4+ T cells sorted from blood. These receptors all come from a human donor with alopecia areata. Both conserved end residues are part of each CDR3. D genes are given only for firm matches. Clone size is shown for a subset of rows, as once, few, many or a class of expanded clone.

clone size: few
J gene: TRBJ1-1
V gene: TRBV5-1
D gene: .
CDR3 DNA: TGCGCCAGCAGCTTGGGCGGGGCCGACACTGAAGCTTTCTTT
CDR3 protein: CASSLGGADTEAFF

clone size: few
J gene: TRBJ1-2
V gene: TRBV14
D gene: .
CDR3 DNA: TGTGCCAGCAGCCAGGGGCGTCACTATGGCTACACCTTC
CDR3 protein: CASSQGRHYGYTF

clone size: .
J gene: TRBJ2-5
V gene: TRBV6-5
D gene: .
CDR3 DNA: TGTGCCAGCAGTAACAACGACCAAGAGACCCAGTACTTC
CDR3 protein: CASSNNDQETQYF

clone size: once
J gene: TRBJ2-7
V gene: TRBV30
D gene: TRBD2
CDR3 DNA: TGTGCCTGGGACTCCGGGACTACGGGAGAGCAGTACTTC
CDR3 protein: CAWDSGTTGEQYF

clone size: .
J gene: TRBJ2-5
V gene: TRBV7-8
D gene: TRBD2
CDR3 DNA: TGTGCCAGTGGACTAGCGGGAACAATGGAGACCCAGTACTTC
CDR3 protein: CASGLAGTMETQYF

clone size: .
J gene: TRBJ2-5
V gene: TRBV29-1
D gene: .
CDR3 DNA: TGCAGCGTTCGTTGGGGAATGACAGCGCAAGAGACCCAGTACTTC
CDR3 protein: CSVRWGMTAQETQYF

clone size: .
J gene: TRBJ2-3
V gene: TRBV5-1
D gene: .
CDR3 DNA: TGCGCCAGCAGCTTGGAGCGGTCAAGGGATACGCAGTATTTT
CDR3 protein: CASSLERSRDTQYF

clone size: .
J gene: TRBJ2-1
V gene: TRBV28
D gene: .
CDR3 DNA: TGTGCCAGCAGTTTCTGGGTGACCCTGACCAATGAGCAGTTCTTC
CDR3 protein: CASSFWVTLTNEQFF

clone size: .
J gene: TRBJ2-1
V gene: TRBV9
D gene: TRBD1
CDR3 DNA: TGTGCCAGCAGCACCCCGGACAGGGGGAGTTACAATGAGCAGTTCTTC
CDR3 protein: CASSTPDRGSYNEQFF

clone size: .
J gene: TRBJ2-7
V gene: TRBV30
D gene: .
CDR3 DNA: TGTGCCTGGAGTGGGCTAGTGAGGGGGTCCGAGCAGTACTTC
CDR3 protein: CAWSGLVRGSEQYF

clone size: .
J gene: TRBJ2-2
V gene: TRBV30
D gene: TRBD2
CDR3 DNA: TGTGCCTGGAGAGGGACTAGTAACCACGGGGAGCTGTTTTTT
CDR3 protein: CAWRGTSNHGELFF

clone size: .
J gene: TRBJ2-7
V gene: TRBV29-1
D gene: .
CDR3 DNA: TGCAGCGTTATCCGGACGGGGTTTAGGTACGAGCAGTACTTC
CDR3 protein: CSVIRTGFRYEQYF

clone size: few
J gene: TRBJ2-2
V gene: TRBV30
D gene: .
CDR3 DNA: TGTGCCTGGAGCCGACAGTTAATTAACACCGGGGAGCTGTTTTTT
CDR3 protein: CAWSRQLINTGELFF

clone size: few
J gene: TRBJ1-2
V gene: TRBV29-1
D gene: .
CDR3 DNA: TGCAGCGTTGGGTCAATGAGGGGCTACACCTTC
CDR3 protein: CSVGSMRGYTF

clone size: many
J gene: TRBJ2-5
V gene: TRBV10-3
D gene: .
CDR3 DNA: TGTGCCATCAGTGATATAGAGACCCAGTACTTC
CDR3 protein: CAISDIETQYF

clone size: .
J gene: TRBJ1-1
V gene: TRBV29-1
D gene: .
CDR3 DNA: TGCAGCGTGAGCAGTTCGGAGACTGAAGCTTTCTTT
CDR3 protein: CSVSSSETEAFF

clone size: .
J gene: TRBJ2-1
V gene: TRBV7-2
D gene: TRBD2
CDR3 DNA: TGTGCCAGCAGCCCTCATAGCGGGGGGATATACAATGAGCAGTTCTTC
CDR3 protein: CASSPHSGGIYNEQFF

clone size: .
J gene: TRBJ2-5
V gene: TRBV10-3
D gene: .
CDR3 DNA: TGTGCCATCAGTGCGGACAACCGACAAGAGACCCAGTACTTC
CDR3 protein: CAISADNRQETQYF

clone size: few
J gene: TRBJ2-7
V gene: TRBV27
D gene: .
CDR3 DNA: TGTGCCAGCAGTCAAAACCAAGGGAACGAGCAGTACTTC
CDR3 protein: CASSQNQGNEQYF

clone size: .
J gene: TRBJ2-7
V gene: TRBV5-1
D gene: .
CDR3 DNA: TGCGCCAGCAGCGCGGGACTGCCAGGGGACTACGAGCAGTACTTC
CDR3 protein: CASSAGLPGDYEQYF

clone size: .
J gene: TRBJ2-2
V gene: TRBV7-8
D gene: TRBD1
CDR3 DNA: TGTGCCAGCAGGGACAGGGATTACACCGGGGAGCTGTTTTTT
CDR3 protein: CASRDRDYTGELFF

clone size: .
J gene: TRBJ2-2
V gene: TRBV5-6
D gene: .
CDR3 DNA: TGTGCCAGCAGCTTGGACACCGGGGAGCTGTTTTTT
CDR3 protein: CASSLDTGELFF

clone size: .
J gene: TRBJ1-2
V gene: TRBV29-1
D gene: .
CDR3 DNA: TGCAGCGTTGGGGCCGGGGGGATTGGAGGCTACACCTTC
CDR3 protein: CSVGAGGIGGYTF

clone size: .
J gene: TRBJ1-6
V gene: TRBV4-1
D gene: .
CDR3 DNA: TGCGCCAGCAGCCAAGGGACCGTATATAATTCACCCCTCCACTTT
CDR3 protein: CASSQGTVYNSPLHF

clone size: .
J gene: TRBJ1-5
V gene: TRBV2
D gene: .
CDR3 DNA: TGTGCCAGCAGGAAGGACAACTATAGCAATCAGCCCCAGCATTTT
CDR3 protein: CASRKDNYSNQPQHF

clone size: few
J gene: TRBJ2-7
V gene: TRBV15
D gene: .
CDR3 DNA: TGTGCCACCAGCAGAGAGGGATTCGGGACGGTCCCCTACGAGCAGTACTTC
CDR3 protein: CATSREGFGTVPYEQYF

clone size: .
J gene: TRBJ1-2
V gene: TRBV2
D gene: TRBD1
CDR3 DNA: TGTGCCAGCAGTGAAGACAGGACAGGGGGCTACACCTTC
CDR3 protein: CASSEDRTGGYTF

clone size: .
J gene: TRBJ1-1
V gene: TRBV30
D gene: .
CDR3 DNA: TGTGCCTGGAGGATACGGGGGGCTAGGGATGAAGCTTTCTTT
CDR3 protein: CAWRIRGARDEAFF

clone size: .
J gene: TRBJ2-7
V gene: TRBV27
D gene: .
CDR3 DNA: TGTGCCAGCAGTTCCCACGCCTCCTACGAGCAGTACTTC
CDR3 protein: CASSSHASYEQYF

clone size: once
J gene: TRBJ2-1
V gene: TRBV30
D gene: .
CDR3 DNA: TGTGCCTGGAGTATCGGGAATGAGCAGTTCTTC
CDR3 protein: CAWSIGNEQFF

clone size: .
J gene: TRBJ2-2
V gene: TRBV7-2
D gene: .
CDR3 DNA: TGTGCCAGCACCCTCCGGATGAGAGGTGACACCGGGGAGCTGTTTTTT
CDR3 protein: CASTLRMRGDTGELFF

clone size: many
J gene: TRBJ1-1
V gene: TRBV5-1
D gene: .
CDR3 DNA: TGCGCCAGCAGGGTCCCATGGGACACTGAAGCTTTCTTT
CDR3 protein: CASRVPWDTEAFF

clone size: .
J gene: TRBJ2-7
V gene: TRBV11-2
D gene: .
CDR3 DNA: TGTGCCAGCAGCCCTGGACCCGAAGGAGGTCAGTACTTC
CDR3 protein: CASSPGPEGGQYF

clone size: .
J gene: TRBJ1-2
V gene: TRBV29-1
D gene: .
CDR3 DNA: TGCAGCGTTGCGCTTAACTATGGCTACACCTTC
CDR3 protein: CSVALNYGYTF

clone size: once
J gene: TRBJ2-1
V gene: TRBV29-1
D gene: TRBD1
CDR3 DNA: TGCAGCGTTGCAACTGCCGACAGGGGCTACAATGAGCAGTTCTTC
CDR3 protein: CSVATADRGYNEQFF

clone size: .
J gene: TRBJ1-6
V gene: TRBV30
D gene: TRBD1
CDR3 DNA: TGTGCCTGGAGTAGAGGACAGGGAGCTACGTATAATTCACCCCTCCACTTT
CDR3 protein: CAWSRGQGATYNSPLHF

clone size: .
J gene: TRBJ1-2
V gene: TRBV2
D gene: .
CDR3 DNA: TGTGCCAGCACCCAAACAGGGTTTGATGGCTACACCTTC
CDR3 protein: CASTQTGFDGYTF

clone size: .
J gene: TRBJ1-2
V gene: TRBV2
D gene: .
CDR3 DNA: TGTGCCAGCAGCGGTACAAGGTCCTCCTATGGCTACACCTTC
CDR3 protein: CASSGTRSSYGYTF

clone size: .
J gene: TRBJ2-3
V gene: TRBV2
D gene: TRBD1
CDR3 DNA: TGTGCCAGCAGGGAACAGGGGTTTACGCAGTATTTT
CDR3 protein: CASREQGFTQYF

clone size: few
J gene: TRBJ2-1
V gene: TRBV23-1
D gene: .
CDR3 DNA: TGCGCCAGCAGCGCCTCCTCATTACAGGCCAGGGGATTCTTC
CDR3 protein: CASSASSLQARGFF

clone size: .
J gene: TRBJ2-1
V gene: TRBV29-1
D gene: .
CDR3 DNA: TGCAGCGTTCCAAGGGCGGAATTCTCCTACAATGAGCAGTTCTTC
CDR3 protein: CSVPRAEFSYNEQFF

clone size: few
J gene: TRBJ2-7
V gene: TRBV28
D gene: TRBD1
CDR3 DNA: TGTGCCAGCACCCCGGGACAGTACTCCTACGAGCAGTACTTC
CDR3 protein: CASTPGQYSYEQYF

clone size: .
J gene: TRBJ2-6
V gene: TRBV11-2
D gene: TRBD1
CDR3 DNA: TGTGCCAGCAGAACAGGGGTGGCTGGGGCCAACGTCCTGACTTTC
CDR3 protein: CASRTGVAGANVLTF

clone size: .
J gene: TRBJ2-5
V gene: TRBV28
D gene: .
CDR3 DNA: TGTGCCAGCAGTTCCCCGGCCCAAGAGACCCAGTACTTC
CDR3 protein: CASSSPAQETQYF

clone size: few
J gene: TRBJ2-3
V gene: TRBV29-1
D gene: .
CDR3 DNA: TGCAGCCCCGTCTTAGGGGCAGATACGCAGTATTTT
CDR3 protein: CSPVLGADTQYF

clone size: .
J gene: TRBJ2-3
V gene: TRBV2
D gene: TRBD2
CDR3 DNA: TGTGCCAGCAGTGTCGAACTAGCGGGAGGGCCAAGCACAGATACGCAGTATTTT
CDR3 protein: CASSVELAGGPSTDTQYF

clone size: .
J gene: TRBJ2-6
V gene: TRBV5-4
D gene: .
CDR3 DNA: TGTGCCAGCAGGCCAGCCCCTGGGGCCAACGTCCTGACTTTC
CDR3 protein: CASRPAPGANVLTF

clone size: .
J gene: TRBJ2-7
V gene: TRBV7-2
D gene: .
CDR3 DNA: TGTGCCAGCAGCGCGGTCAGGGGCTACGAGCAGTACTTC
CDR3 protein: CASSAVRGYEQYF

clone size: .
J gene: TRBJ2-4
V gene: TRBV2
D gene: .
CDR3 DNA: TGTGCCAGCGGGGGAGTAGCCAAAAACATTCAGTACTTC
CDR3 protein: CASGGVAKNIQYF

clone size: .
J gene: TRBJ1-5
V gene: TRBV5-1
D gene: .
CDR3 DNA: TGCGCCAGCAGCTTGACAGGCAATCAGCCCCAGCATTTT
CDR3 protein: CASSLTGNQPQHF

clone size: few
J gene: TRBJ1-1
V gene: TRBV7-9
D gene: .
CDR3 DNA: TGTGCCAGCAGCGTCGTGAACACTGAAGCTTTCTTT
CDR3 protein: CASSVVNTEAFF

clone size: few
J gene: TRBJ1-4
V gene: TRBV29-1
D gene: .
CDR3 DNA: TGCAGCGCTACAGGCTTGGTGAGGAAGGAAAAACTGTTTTTT
CDR3 protein: CSATGLVRKEKLFF

clone size: .
J gene: TRBJ2-1
V gene: TRBV2
D gene: TRBD1
CDR3 DNA: TGTGCCAGCAGCCCGACAGGGGTGGGTTTCTACAATGAGCAGTTCTTC
CDR3 protein: CASSPTGVGFYNEQFF

clone size: few
J gene: TRBJ2-6
V gene: TRBV30
D gene: .
CDR3 DNA: TGTGCCTGGAGTCCAGGGACCGGTACTGGGGCCAACGTCCTGACTTTC
CDR3 protein: CAWSPGTGTGANVLTF

clone size: .
J gene: TRBJ2-1
V gene: TRBV11-2
D gene: TRBD2
CDR3 DNA: TGTGCCAGCAGCTTGGCGGCGGGAGGTAATGAGCAGTTCTTC
CDR3 protein: CASSLAAGGNEQFF

clone size: .
J gene: TRBJ1-2
V gene: TRBV2
D gene: TRBD1
CDR3 DNA: TGTGCCAGCACCGGAGGGGACAGTTTGAACTATGGCTACACCTTC
CDR3 protein: CASTGGDSLNYGYTF

clone size: few
J gene: TRBJ2-3
V gene: TRBV14
D gene: .
CDR3 DNA: TGTGCCAGCAGCCAAGTAGACAGAGTGGGCACAGATACGCAGTATTTT
CDR3 protein: CASSQVDRVGTDTQYF

clone size: .
J gene: TRBJ2-5
V gene: TRBV9
D gene: .
CDR3 DNA: TGTGCCAGCAGCGTAGAGGGGCGAGGGGAGACCCAGTACTTC
CDR3 protein: CASSVEGRGETQYF